This T cell receptor (beta chain) comes out of a study of blood T cells in healthy people across ages (dated by TCRdb to about 2015). The study in broad terms: In model experiments, template switching captured about one uniquely barcoded TCR beta cDNA molecule for every two T cells. The study measured age-related changes in TCR beta repertoire diversity using deep sequencing normalized with unique cDNA molecular identifiers. The donors were split into four age groups: young (average about 16 years), middle-aged (over 35), aged (approximately 59) and long-lived (approximately 80). To avoid experimental bias, donors of different ages were spread randomly across the sequencing lanes. The study analyzed two additional independent replicas of 1 million unique cDNA reads from the same blood draw for two donors, one aged 18 to 29 and one aged 80 or older.

The sample holds a few counts of this clonotype. The clone's antigen remains unknown. One base away there is no much larger clone; base qualities are not given. Library preparation was by 5' RACE. Instrument used: Illumina HiSeq 2500. A second PCR of roughly 7 to 12 cycles was performed with a sample-barcoded 5' primer and a J-beta primer mix. A unique molecular identifier was introduced onto each TCR beta cDNA molecule by a template-switch 5' adaptor carrying 12 random nucleotides. Each sample yielded at least 2.5 million CDR3-containing paired-end reads. First-strand cDNA was synthesized from all RNA with the Mint cDNA synthesis kit, primed by a TRBC-specific oligonucleotide. Following uracil-DNA glycosylase treatment, a first 18-cycle PCR with universal primers M1SS and BC2_uni_R was performed on all cDNA. Per the authors' processing: Normalization of each sample was performed by random selection of 1 million high-quality reads, each carrying a distinct molecular identifier. Reads with shared molecular identifiers were discarded instead of being binned into consensus sequences. MiTCR, set to a Q25 quality threshold and the strictest error-elimination algorithm, was used for CDR3 identification, clonotype clustering and error correction. Lower-bound total TCR beta diversity was estimated with a nonparametric unseen species model using Euler transformation. The public reads were reanalyzed by TCRdb: fastp trimming at Q25, MiXCR alignment, in-frame beta chains only. Rows merge per CDR3 protein into single entries with the most common DNA and genes. What appears here as the V and J calls and clone size reflects TCRdb's work, not the paper's. Across this sample there are some 1.5 million distinct CDR3 sequences, with 40% to 45% seen only once. In total, the top ten clones hold about 4% of the sample.

At the junction V is shortened by 0 bases and J by 14 bases; bases outside the gene matches: 7. The germline V gene (reference sequence) specifies LNHNV as CDR1 and YYDKDF as CDR2. From the cysteine through the phenylalanine, the CDR3 covers 14 amino acids. The retained sequence is limited to the CDR3, 42 bases, with the frame set at the first base. Donors were a few dozen systemically healthy Caucasian individuals from Russia aged roughly 6 to 90 years. Each donor gave approximately 10 milliliters of peripheral blood, collected into EDTA-treated Vacutainer tubes. Ficoll-Paque density-gradient centrifugation was used to isolate PBMCs, with at least 6 million per sample. Trizol reagent was used to extract total RNA from PBMCs, with at least 5 micrograms per sample. For every donor, an aliquot of PBMCs went through flow cytometry to measure the percentages of naive CD45RAhigh/CD27high T cells. Paper-wide results and their limitations: A strong correlation was found between observed TCR beta diversity and the percentage of naive T cells measured by flow cytometry. Compared with the aged group, the long-lived group had more naive CD4+ T cells, fewer expanded clones and increased TCR diversity, suggesting age selection. Observed TCR beta diversity per million T cells fell roughly linearly with age, and a significant reduction was already apparent by age around 40. Because donor CMV infection status was unknown, age-related changes in expanded clonotypes were potentially confounded. Estimates of total diversity based on one million sequenced T cells were regarded as lower bounds and as underestimates. Since profiling was done on bulk unsorted PBMCs, naive and antigen-experienced compartments could not be conclusively compared.

Sample: blood. The rearranged chain carries TRBV15 and TRBJ2-3, with TRBD2 identical over 11 junction bases. This TCR derives from a woman aged 18-29 years in good health. The CDR3 sequence is CATSRDSGGADTYF. The nucleotides read TGTGCCACCAGCAGAGATAGCGGGGGGGCAGATACGTATTTT.